The T cell receptor beta chain under discussion was sequenced for a study of shared clonotypes between healthy human individuals. Across the study: Those who served as donors were a couple of women and three men between the ages of 18 and 49.

This clone appeared once. Its antigen remains unidentified. Study results and caveats: Memory subsets generally showed smaller estimated richness than naive subsets did.

Clones were sequenced by immunoSEQ multiplex PCR, and TCRdb holds only the in-frame ones, with some missing. The sample lists about 820,000 clones; 80% to 95% were seen once. The CDR3 has 15 residues. CDR1 is SEHNR and CDR2 is FQNEAQ in the germline V gene (reference sequence). After removal of 0 bases from V and 7 bases from J, the junction contained 6 bases not matched to a gene. CD45RO-negative, CCR7-selected cells formed the naive CD8 fraction, which excluded terminally differentiated effector memory CD45RA+ cells. The rearrangement links TRBV7-9 to TRBJ2-1, with TRBD1 matching 7 bases. Sample: naive CD8+ T cells sorted from blood. The sequence came from a man aged 25 to 45 in good health. The CDR3 sequence: CASSLALGQANEQFF. The CDR3 coding sequence is TGTGCCAGCAGCTTAGCGCTAGGACAGGCTAATGAGCAGTTCTTC.